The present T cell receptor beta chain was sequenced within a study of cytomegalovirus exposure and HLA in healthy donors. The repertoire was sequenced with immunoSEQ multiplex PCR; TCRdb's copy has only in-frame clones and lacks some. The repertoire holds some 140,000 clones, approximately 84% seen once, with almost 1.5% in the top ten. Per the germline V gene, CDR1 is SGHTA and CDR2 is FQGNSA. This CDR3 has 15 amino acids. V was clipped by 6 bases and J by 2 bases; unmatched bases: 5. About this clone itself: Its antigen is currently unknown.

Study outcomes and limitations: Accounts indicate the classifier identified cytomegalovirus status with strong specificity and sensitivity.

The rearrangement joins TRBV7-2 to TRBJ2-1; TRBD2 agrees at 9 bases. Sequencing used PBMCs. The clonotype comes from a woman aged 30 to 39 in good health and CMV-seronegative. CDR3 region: CASRPGLATYNEQFF. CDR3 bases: TGTGCCAGCAGACCGGGACTAGCCACCTACAATGAGCAGTTCTTC. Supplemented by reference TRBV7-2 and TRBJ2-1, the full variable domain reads GAGVSQSPSNKVTEKGKDVELRCDPISGHTALYWYRQSLGQGLEFLIYFQGNSAPDKSGLPSDRFSAERTGGSVSTLTIQRTQQEDSAVYLCASRPGLATYNEQFFGPGTRLTVL.